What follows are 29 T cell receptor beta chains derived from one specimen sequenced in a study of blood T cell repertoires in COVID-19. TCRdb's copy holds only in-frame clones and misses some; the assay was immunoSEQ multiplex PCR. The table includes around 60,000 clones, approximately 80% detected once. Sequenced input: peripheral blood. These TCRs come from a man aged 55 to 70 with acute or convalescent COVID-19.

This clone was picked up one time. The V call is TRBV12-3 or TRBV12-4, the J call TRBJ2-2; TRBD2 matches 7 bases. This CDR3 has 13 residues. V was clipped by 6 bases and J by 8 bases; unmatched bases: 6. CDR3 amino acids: CASSLRGIGELFF. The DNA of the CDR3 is TGTGCCAGCAGCCTGCGGGGGATAGGGGAGCTGTTTTTT.

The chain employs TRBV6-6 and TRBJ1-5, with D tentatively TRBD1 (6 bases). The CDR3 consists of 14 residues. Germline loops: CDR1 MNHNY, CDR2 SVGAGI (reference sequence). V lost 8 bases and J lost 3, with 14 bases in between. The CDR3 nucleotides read TGTGCCAGCTTACTTGGACAGAACAATCAGCCCCAGCATTTT. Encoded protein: CASLLGQNNQPQHF.

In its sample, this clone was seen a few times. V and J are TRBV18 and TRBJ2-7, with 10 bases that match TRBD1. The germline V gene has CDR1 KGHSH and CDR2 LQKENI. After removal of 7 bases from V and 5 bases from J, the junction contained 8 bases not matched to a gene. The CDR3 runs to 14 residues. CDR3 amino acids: CASWSGTGAHEQYF. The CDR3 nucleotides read TGTGCCAGCTGGTCCGGGACAGGGGCCCACGAGCAGTACTTC.

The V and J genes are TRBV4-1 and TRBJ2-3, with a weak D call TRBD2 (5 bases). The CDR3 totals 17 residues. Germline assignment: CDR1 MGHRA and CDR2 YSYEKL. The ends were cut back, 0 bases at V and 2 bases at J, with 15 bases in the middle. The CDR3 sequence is CASSQEERVTATDTQYF. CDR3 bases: TGCGCCAGCAGCCAAGAAGAGAGGGTGACGGCCACAGATACGCAGTATTTT.

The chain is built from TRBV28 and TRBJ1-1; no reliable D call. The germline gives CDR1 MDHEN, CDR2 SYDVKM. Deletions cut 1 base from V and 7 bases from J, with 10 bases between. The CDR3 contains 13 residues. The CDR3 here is CASSLSGRNEAFF. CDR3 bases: TGTGCCAGCAGTTTATCAGGTAGGAATGAAGCTTTCTTT. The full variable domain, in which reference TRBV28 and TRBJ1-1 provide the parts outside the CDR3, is DVKVTQSSRYLVKRTGEKVFLECVQDMDHENMFWYRQDPGLGLRLIYFSYDVKMKEKGDIPEGYSVSREKKERFSLILESASTNQTSMYLCASSLSGRNEAFFGQGTRLTVV.

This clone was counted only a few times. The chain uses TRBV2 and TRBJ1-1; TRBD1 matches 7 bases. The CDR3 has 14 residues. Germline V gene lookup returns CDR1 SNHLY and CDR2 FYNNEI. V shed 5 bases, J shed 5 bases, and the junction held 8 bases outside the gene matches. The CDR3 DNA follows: TGTGCCAGCAGTTACAGGGGAAGGAGGACTGAAGCTTTCTTT. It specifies CASSYRGRRTEAFF. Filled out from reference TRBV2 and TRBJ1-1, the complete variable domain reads EPEVTQTPSHQVTQMGQEVILRCVPISNHLYFYWYRQILGQKVEFLVSFYNNEISEKSEIFDDQFSVERPDGSNFTLKIRSTKLEDSAMYFCASSYRGRRTEAFFGQGTRLTVV.

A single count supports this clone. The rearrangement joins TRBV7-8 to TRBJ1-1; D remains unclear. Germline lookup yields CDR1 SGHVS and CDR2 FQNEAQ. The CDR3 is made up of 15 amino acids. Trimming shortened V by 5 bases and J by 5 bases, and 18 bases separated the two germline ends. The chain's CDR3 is CASSPSRREGTEAFF. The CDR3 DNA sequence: TGTGCCAGCAGCCCCTCTCGTCGGGAGGGAACTGAAGCTTTCTTT.

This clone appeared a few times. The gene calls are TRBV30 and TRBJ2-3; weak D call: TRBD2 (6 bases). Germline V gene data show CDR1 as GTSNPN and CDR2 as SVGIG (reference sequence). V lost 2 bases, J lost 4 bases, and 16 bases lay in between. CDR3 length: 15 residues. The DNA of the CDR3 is TGTGCCTGGAGTACCCCCACGGGGGTCGCAGATACGCAGTATTTT. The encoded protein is CAWSTPTGVADTQYF.

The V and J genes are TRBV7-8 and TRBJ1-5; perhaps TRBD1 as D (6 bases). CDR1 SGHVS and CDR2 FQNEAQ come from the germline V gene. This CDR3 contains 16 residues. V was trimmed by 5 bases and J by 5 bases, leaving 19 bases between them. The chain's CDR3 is CASSRTGSVVDQPQHF. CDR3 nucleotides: TGTGCCAGCAGCCGTACAGGGTCGGTCGTTGATCAGCCCCAGCATTTT.

The CDR3 bases are TGTGCCAGCAGCTTAGGTACCCCAGGGGGATACCAGCCCCAGCATTTT. It yields the protein CASSLGTPGGYQPQHF. V usage is TRBV7-6 and J usage is TRBJ1-5; 7 bases fit TRBD1. Germline trimming cut 1 base from V and 7 bases from J; bases unmatched to any gene: 10. The V gene's germline CDR1 is SGHVS and CDR2 FNYEAQ. This CDR3 spans 16 amino acids.

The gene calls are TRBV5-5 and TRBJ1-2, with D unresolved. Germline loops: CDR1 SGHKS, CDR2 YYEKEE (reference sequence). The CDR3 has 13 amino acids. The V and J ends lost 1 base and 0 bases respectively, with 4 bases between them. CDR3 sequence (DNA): TGTGCCAGCAGCTTGCTAGCTAACTATGGCTACACCTTC. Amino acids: CASSLLANYGYTF. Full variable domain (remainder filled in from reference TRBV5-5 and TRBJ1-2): DAGVTQSPTHLIKTRGQQVTLRCSPISGHKSVSWYQQVLGQGPQFIFQYYEKEERGRGNFPDRFSARQFPNYSSELNVNALLLGDSALYLCASSLLANYGYTFGSGTRLTVV.

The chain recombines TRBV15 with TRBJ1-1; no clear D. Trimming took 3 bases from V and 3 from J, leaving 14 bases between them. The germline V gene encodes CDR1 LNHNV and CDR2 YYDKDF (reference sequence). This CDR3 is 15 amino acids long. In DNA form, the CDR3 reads TGTGCCACCAGCAGCGTCGGGAGGGCGGACACTGAAGCTTTCTTT. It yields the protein CATSSVGRADTEAFF.

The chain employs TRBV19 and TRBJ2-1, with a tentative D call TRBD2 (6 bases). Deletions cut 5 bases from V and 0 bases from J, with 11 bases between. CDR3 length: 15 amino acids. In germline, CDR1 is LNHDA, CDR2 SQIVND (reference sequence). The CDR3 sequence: CASSPTRSSYNEQFF. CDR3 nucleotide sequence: TGTGCCAGTAGTCCGACTAGGAGCTCCTACAATGAGCAGTTCTTC.

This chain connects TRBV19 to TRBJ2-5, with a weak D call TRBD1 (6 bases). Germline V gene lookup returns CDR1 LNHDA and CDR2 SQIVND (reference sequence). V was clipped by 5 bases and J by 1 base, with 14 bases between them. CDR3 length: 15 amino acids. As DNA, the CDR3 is TGTGCCAGTAGTCCCCCATTGGGGGCCCAAGAGACCCAGTACTTC. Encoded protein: CASSPPLGAQETQYF.

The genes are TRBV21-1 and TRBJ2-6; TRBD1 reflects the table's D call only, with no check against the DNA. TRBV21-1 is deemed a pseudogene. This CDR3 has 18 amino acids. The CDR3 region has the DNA TGTGCCAGCAGCAAACCCCTCGACAGACCCTCTGGGGCCAACGTCCTGACTTTC. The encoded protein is CASSKPLDRPSGANVLTF.

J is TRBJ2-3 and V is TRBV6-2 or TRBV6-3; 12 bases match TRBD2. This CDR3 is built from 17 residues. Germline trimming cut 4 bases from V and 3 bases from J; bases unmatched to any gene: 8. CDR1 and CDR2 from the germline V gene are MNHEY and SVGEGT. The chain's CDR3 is CASSSRLAGGRTDTQYF. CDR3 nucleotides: TGTGCCAGCAGTTCCCGGCTAGCGGGGGGGCGAACAGATACGCAGTATTTT.

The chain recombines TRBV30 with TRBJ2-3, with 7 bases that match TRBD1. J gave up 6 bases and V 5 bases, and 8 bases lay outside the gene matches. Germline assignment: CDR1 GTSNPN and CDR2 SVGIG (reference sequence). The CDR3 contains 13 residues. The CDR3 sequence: CAWGRGGPDTQYF. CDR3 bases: TGTGCCTGGGGGCGAGGGGGCCCCGATACGCAGTATTTT.

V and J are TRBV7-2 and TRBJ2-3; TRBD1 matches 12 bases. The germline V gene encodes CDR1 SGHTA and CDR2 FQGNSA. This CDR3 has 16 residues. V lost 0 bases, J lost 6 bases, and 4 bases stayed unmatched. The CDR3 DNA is TGTGCCAGCAGCTTAGCCGGGACAGGGGGCCGGGATACGCAGTATTTT. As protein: CASSLAGTGGRDTQYF.

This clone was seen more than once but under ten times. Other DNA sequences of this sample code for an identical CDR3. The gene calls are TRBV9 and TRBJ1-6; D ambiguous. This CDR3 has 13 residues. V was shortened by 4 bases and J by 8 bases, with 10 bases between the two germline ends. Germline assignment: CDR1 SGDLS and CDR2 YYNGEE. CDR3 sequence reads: CASSPRRDSPLHF. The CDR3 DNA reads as TGTGCCAGCAGCCCCCGCCGAGATTCACCCCTCCACTTT.

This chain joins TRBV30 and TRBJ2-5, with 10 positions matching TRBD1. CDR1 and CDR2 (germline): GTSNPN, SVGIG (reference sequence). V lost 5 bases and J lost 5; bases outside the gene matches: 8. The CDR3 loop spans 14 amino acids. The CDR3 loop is CAWAGQGPLETQYF. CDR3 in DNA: TGTGCCTGGGCGGGACAGGGGCCTCTCGAGACCCAGTACTTC.

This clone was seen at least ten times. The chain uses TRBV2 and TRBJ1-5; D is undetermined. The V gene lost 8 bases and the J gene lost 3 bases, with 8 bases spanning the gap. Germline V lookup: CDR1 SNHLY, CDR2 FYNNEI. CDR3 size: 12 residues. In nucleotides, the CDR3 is TGTGCCAGCGAGGGTTTCAATCAGCCCCAGCATTTT. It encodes CASEGFNQPQHF. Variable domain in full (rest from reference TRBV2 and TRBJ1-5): EPEVTQTPSHQVTQMGQEVILRCVPISNHLYFYWYRQILGQKVEFLVSFYNNEISEKSEIFDDQFSVERPDGSNFTLKIRSTKLEDSAMYFCASEGFNQPQHFGDGTRLSIL.

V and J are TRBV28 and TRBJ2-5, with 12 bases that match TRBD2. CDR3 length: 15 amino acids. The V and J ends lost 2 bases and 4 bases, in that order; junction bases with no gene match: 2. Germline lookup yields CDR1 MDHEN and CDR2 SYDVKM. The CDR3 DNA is TGTGCCAGCAGTTTACCTAGCGGGGGGGCAGAGACCCAGTACTTC. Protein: CASSLPSGGAETQYF.

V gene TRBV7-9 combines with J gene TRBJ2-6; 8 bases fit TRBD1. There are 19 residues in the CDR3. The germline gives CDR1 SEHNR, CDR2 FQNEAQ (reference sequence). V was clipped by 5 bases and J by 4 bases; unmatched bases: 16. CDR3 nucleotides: TGTGCCAGCAGCGAAGGGACAGGACTCAGTATATCGGGGGCCAACGTCCTGACTTTC. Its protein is CASSEGTGLSISGANVLTF.

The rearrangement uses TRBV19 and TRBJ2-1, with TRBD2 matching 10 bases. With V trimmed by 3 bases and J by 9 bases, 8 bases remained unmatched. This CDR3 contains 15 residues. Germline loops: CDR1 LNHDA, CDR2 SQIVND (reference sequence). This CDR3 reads CASSILSSGGSEQFF. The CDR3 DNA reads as TGTGCCAGTAGTATTCTTTCTAGCGGGGGAAGTGAGCAGTTCTTC.

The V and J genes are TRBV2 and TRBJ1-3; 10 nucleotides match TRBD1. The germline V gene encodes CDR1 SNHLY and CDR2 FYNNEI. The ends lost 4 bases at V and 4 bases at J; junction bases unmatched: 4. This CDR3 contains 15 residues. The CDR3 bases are TGTGCCAGCAGTGTTGGGACAGGGGTCGGAAACACCATATATTTT. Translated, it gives CASSVGTGVGNTIYF.

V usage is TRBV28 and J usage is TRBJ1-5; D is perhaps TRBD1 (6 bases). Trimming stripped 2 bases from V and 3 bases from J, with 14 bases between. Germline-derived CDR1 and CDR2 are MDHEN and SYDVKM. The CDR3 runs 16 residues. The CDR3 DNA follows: TGTGCCAGCAGTTTAGGGACAACGGAAGACAATCAGCCCCAGCATTTT. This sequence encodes CASSLGTTEDNQPQHF. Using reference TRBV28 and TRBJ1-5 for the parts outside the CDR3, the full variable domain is DVKVTQSSRYLVKRTGEKVFLECVQDMDHENMFWYRQDPGLGLRLIYFSYDVKMKEKGDIPEGYSVSREKKERFSLILESASTNQTSMYLCASSLGTTEDNQPQHFGDGTRLSIL.

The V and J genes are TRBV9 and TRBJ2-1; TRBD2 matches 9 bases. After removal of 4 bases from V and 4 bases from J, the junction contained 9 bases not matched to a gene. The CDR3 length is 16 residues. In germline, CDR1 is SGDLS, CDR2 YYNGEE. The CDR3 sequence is CASSRGGGGAYNEQFF. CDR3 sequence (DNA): TGTGCCAGCAGCCGGGGCGGCGGGGGGGCGTACAATGAGCAGTTCTTC.

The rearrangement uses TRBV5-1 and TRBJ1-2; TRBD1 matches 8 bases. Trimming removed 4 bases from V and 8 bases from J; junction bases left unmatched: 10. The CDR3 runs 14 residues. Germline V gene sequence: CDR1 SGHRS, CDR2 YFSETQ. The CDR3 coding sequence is TGCGCCAGCAGCCAGATGACAGGGGAAGGGGGCTACACCTTC. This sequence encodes CASSQMTGEGGYTF.

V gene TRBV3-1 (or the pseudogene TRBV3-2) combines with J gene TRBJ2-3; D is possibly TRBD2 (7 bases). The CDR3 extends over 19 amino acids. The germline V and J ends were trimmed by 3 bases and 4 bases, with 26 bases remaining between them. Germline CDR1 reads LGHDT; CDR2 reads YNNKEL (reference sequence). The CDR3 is CASSQGSTGSGGGSDTQYF. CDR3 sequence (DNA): TGTGCCAGCAGCCAGGGTTCCACAGGGTCGGGGGGTGGTTCAGATACGCAGTATTTT.